Here is one T cell receptor beta chain with its context. Produced via immunoSEQ multiplex PCR; TCRdb's table is partial and in-frame only. The table includes 700,000 or so clones, around 85% detected once. This entry is derived from a study of shared T cell receptors in the human thymus. The V end lost 2 bases, the J end lost 0 bases, and 11 bases lay between the germline ends. CDR3 length: 15 residues. CDR1 is SGHRS, CDR2 YFSETQ, per germline. The same specimen was also included in a second study, on human thymus T cells. That source adds: Apparent skewing of V and J gene usage characterized both thymic and blood repertoires. Related studies found that unrelated individuals share highly overlapping thymic repertoires.

The sequence was obtained from a girl in the first two years of life with a congenital heart defect. Sequences were obtained from thymocytes. The chain combines TRBV5-1 with TRBJ1-2; possibly TRBD1 for D (5 bases). CDR3 region: CASSFRGPANYGYTF. The CDR3 DNA is TGCGCCAGCAGCTTTAGGGGCCCAGCTAACTATGGCTACACCTTC.